This T cell receptor beta chain was captured in a study of blood T cell repertoires in COVID-19. The wider study: Samples representing acute and convalescent COVID-19 were sourced from the United States, Italy and Spain. PBMCs, B-cell-depleted T cells, or T cells were the source of the cDNA or gDNA that made up the material.

Authors' analysis steps: From reference gene primer amplification, estimates of nucleated cell counts were derived. This table comes from immunoSEQ multiplex PCR, and its TCRdb copy is limited to in-frame clones, with some not included. V and J calls and clone size come straight from that table; D and trimming were deduced from the DNA. The sample has 410,000 or so clones, roughly 88% seen once. Looked up from germline, CDR1 is MGHRA and CDR2 is YSYEKL. The CDR3 sequence is 16 residues long. Trimming removed 3 bases at V and 7 bases at J, with 18 bases between. The rearrangement joins TRBV4-1 to TRBJ1-4; D possibly corresponds to TRBD1 (5 bases). Sequencing was done on a sample of peripheral blood. This TCR derives from a woman aged 25 to 39 with active or convalescent COVID-19. Here the CDR3 DNA reads TGCGCCAGCAGCCATGCCCCGACAGAAGGAAGTGAAAAACTGTTTTTT. Translating gives CASSHAPTEGSEKLFF.